This T cell receptor (beta chain) was observed in a study of blood T cells in healthy people across ages. The study's findings and limits: Naive T cell percentage by flow cytometry tracked strongly with beta diversity. Age showed a roughly linear inverse relationship with TCR beta diversity per million T cells. Bulk PBMC profiling left naive and antigen-experienced comparisons inconclusive.

A minimum of 6.5 million PBMCs was isolated per sample. It was with a sample-barcoded 5' primer and a J-beta primer mix that a second PCR of about 6 to 11 cycles was run. TCRdb used MiXCR to reprocess the 5' RACE reads, holding one entry per CDR3 protein. Among 550,000 to 800,000 distinct CDR3 sequences listed, 20% to 25% were seen once. With regard to this clonotype: Its antigen is currently unknown.

Sequencing used blood. The source of this sequence is a man aged 70-80 years in good health.

Here the CDR3 DNA reads TGTGCCAGCAGCCAAGATCCTCGGACCCTCTCCTACGAGCAGTACTTC. It is translated as CASSQDPRTLSYEQYF. The genes are TRBV14 and TRBJ2-7, with D uncertain. The CDR3 extends over 16 amino acids. Germline V gives CDR1 SGHDN, CDR2 FVKESK. V was clipped by 0 bases and J by 0 bases, with 12 bases between them.